The present TCR beta chain was sequenced within a study of T cell responses to AZD1222 COVID-19 vaccine. Overall study results and limits: Seropositive at baseline were only six AZD1222 recipients. Elevations in Spike-specific TCR breadth and depth followed administration of two AZD1222 doses.

Clones were sequenced by immunoSEQ multiplex PCR, and TCRdb holds only the in-frame ones, with some missing. The sample yields about 140,000 clones, about 80% seen once. As regards this clone: The antigen remains unidentified.

This receptor was taken from an adult in good health. Material: peripheral blood, obtained on day 0 of AZD1222 vaccination.

CDR3 DNA sequence: TGTGCCAGCAGCTTGGAGGAGGGAATCGCTGAAGCTTTCTTT. It encodes CASSLEEGIAEAFF. The V call is TRBV5-4, the J call TRBJ1-1; no definite D call. CDR3 size: 14 residues. Germline V gives CDR1 SGHNT, CDR2 YYREEE (reference sequence). Trimming took off 0 bases at V and 6 bases at J, with 12 bases between the two ends.